This entry is about one T cell receptor (beta chain). Clones were sequenced by immunoSEQ multiplex PCR, and TCRdb holds only the in-frame ones, with some missing. The sample contains 300,000 to 400,000 clones, less than 85% of which appear only once. This entry comes from a study of shared clonotypes between healthy human individuals. CDR1 is SEHNR, CDR2 FQNEAQ, per germline (reference sequence). This CDR3 has 13 residues. J gave up 8 bases and V 5 bases, and 6 bases lay outside the gene matches. V is TRBV7-9 and J is TRBJ1-2; TRBD1 aligns across 9 bases. Sequencing was carried out using memory CD4+ T cells sorted from blood. As to subset: CD45RA-negative fraction. The sequence was obtained from a man aged 25-45 years in good health. This CDR3 is CASSRDRASGYTF. CDR3 nucleotides: TGTGCCAGCAGCCGGGACAGGGCGAGCGGCTACACCTTC. The whole variable domain, filled in from reference TRBV7-9 and TRBJ1-2, reads DTGVSQNPRHKITKRGQNVTFRCDPISEHNRLYWYRQTLGQGPEFLTYFQNEAQLEKSRLLSDRFSAERPKGSFSTLEIQRTEQGDSAMYLCASSRDRASGYTFGSGTRLTVV.